A single T cell receptor (beta chain) is shown here with its context. What it recognizes is unknown. CD4+ cell separation produced CD45RA+ naive and CD45RA-negative memory subsets. These data originate in a study of shared clonotypes between healthy human individuals. Overall study results and limits: When naive CD4 clonotypes were compared across several donors, roughly 4.9% were shared. Researchers found naive subsets generally carried larger estimated richness than memory subsets.

Each replicate PCR on the sorted subsets used roughly 190 ng DNA (around 30,000 T cell genomes). Repertoires were generated with immunoSEQ multiplex PCR, while TCRdb's copy carries only in-frame clones and drops some. The repertoire includes some 1 million clones, about 74% of them detected once, and roughly 1.5% sits in the top ten. The CDR3 runs 14 residues. V gave up 2 bases and J gave up 6 bases; unmatched junction bases: 8. Germline CDR1 and CDR2: SGDLS and YYNGEE. Sequencing input: memory CD4+ T cells sorted from blood. Subset noted: CD45RA-negative fraction. The sequence was obtained from a man between 18 and 29 years old in good health. This chain links TRBV9 with TRBJ2-7; 7 nucleotides agree with TRBD2. CDR3: CASSVALSGVEQYF. CDR3 bases: TGTGCCAGCAGCGTCGCGCTGAGCGGGGTCGAGCAGTACTTC.